The 7 T cell receptor beta chains given below trace back to one sample, sequenced in a study of T cell repertoires in cytomegalovirus infection. TCRdb used MiXCR to reprocess the reads, holding one entry per CDR3 protein. The profile shows about 310,000 distinct CDR3 sequences, around a sixth of them singletons. The sequencing input was PBMCs. The receptors derive from a human donor in good health (CMV status not recorded). Some clones in this sample may be carry-over from other donors' samples.

This clonotype was observed a handful of times. The CDR3 nucleotides are TGTGCCAGCAGTTCCCCATCCGGGACAGGGGGCCAATACGAGCAGTACTTC. As protein: CASSSPSGTGGQYEQYF. V is TRBV6-1 and J is TRBJ2-7, with TRBD1 matching over 12 bases. This CDR3 is built from 17 residues. Trimming cost V 5 bases and J 4 bases; bases outside gene matches: 12. The germline CDR1 and CDR2 sequences are MNHNS and SASEGT.

This clonotype was seen ten or more times. V and J are TRBV25-1 and TRBJ1-4, with D tentatively TRBD1 (6 bases). Germline V gene sequence: CDR1 MGHDK, CDR2 SYGVNS. V was cut by 6 bases and J by 7 bases, with 21 bases left in between. The CDR3 sequence is 16 residues long. The CDR3 DNA follows: TGTGCCAGCAGCGCGATCGTGGGGGGCTCGGGTGAAAAACTGTTTTTT. This translates into CASSAIVGGSGEKLFF.

The J gene is TRBJ1-2, the V gene TRBV7-9; D gene unclear. Germline V gives CDR1 SEHNR, CDR2 FQNEAQ (reference sequence). V was cut by 6 bases and J by 0 bases, with 14 bases left in between. The CDR3 spans 15 residues. Written as DNA, the CDR3 is TGTGCCAGCAGTCCAGAACGTGCAGCTAACTATGGCTACACCTTC. This encodes CASSPERAANYGYTF.

The chain is built from TRBV20-1 and TRBJ1-2; 11 positions match TRBD1. Germline trimming cut 6 bases from V and 3 bases from J; bases unmatched to any gene: 3. In germline, CDR1 is DFQATT, CDR2 SNEGSKA (reference sequence). The CDR3 has 13 amino acids. The CDR3 bases are TGCAGTGCAAAGGGACAGGGGGACTATGGCTACACCTTC. The encoded protein is CSAKGQGDYGYTF.

This clonotype was seen only once. The rearrangement joins TRBV5-4 to TRBJ2-2; TRBD2 aligns across 7 bases. J gave up 5 bases and V 0 bases, and 7 bases lay outside the gene matches. Germline V lookup: CDR1 SGHNT, CDR2 YYREEE (reference sequence). There are 16 residues in the CDR3. The CDR3 loop is CASSLEPAGRTGELFF. CDR3 nucleotides: TGTGCCAGCAGCTTGGAGCCAGCGGGGAGAACCGGGGAGCTGTTTTTT.

At least ten counts were recorded for this clonotype. In nucleotides, the CDR3 is TGTGCCAGCAGCGGAGGCGGGGGCAGTGTCTATGGCTACACCTTC. Translated, it gives CASSGGGGSVYGYTF. This rearrangement joins TRBV7-2 to TRBJ1-2, with a possible D match to TRBD1 (6 bases). Trimming took off 5 bases at V and 4 bases at J, with 17 bases between the two ends. The length of the CDR3 is 15 residues. Germline CDR1 SGHTA, CDR2 FQGNSA. The full variable domain, rest sourced from reference TRBV7-2 and TRBJ1-2, is GAGVSQSPSNKVTEKGKDVELRCDPISGHTALYWYRQSLGQGLEFLIYFQGNSAPDKSGLPSDRFSAERTGGSVSTLTIQRTQQEDSAVYLCASSGGGGSVYGYTFGSGTRLTVV.

This clonotype occurred many times. The chain joins TRBV7-8 to TRBJ2-7; D uncertain. This CDR3 region has 14 residues. The germline CDR1 and CDR2 sequences are SGHVS and FQNEAQ. Trimming pared 1 base from V and 6 bases from J, leaving 13 bases between. In DNA, the CDR3 is TGTGCCAGCAGCTTAGTAGTGAATGTAGGCGAGCAGTACTTC. It yields the protein CASSLVVNVGEQYF.